These 30 T cell receptor beta chains came from one sample sequenced in a study of blood T cell repertoires in COVID-19. Profiled with immunoSEQ multiplex PCR; TCRdb holds only in-frame clones, not every one. There are 35,000 to 50,000 clones in the sample; 89% occur only once, and roughly 16% lies in the top ten. What was sequenced was peripheral blood. The receptors were sampled from a man in his 70s with active COVID-19.

The J gene is TRBJ2-1, the V gene TRBV19; 7 nucleotides line up with TRBD2. Per germline, CDR1 LNHDA and CDR2 SQIVND (reference sequence). This CDR3 spans 16 amino acids. Trimming removed 6 bases from V and 5 bases from J; junction bases left unmatched: 13. The CDR3 here is CASSPLWGGTDNEQFF. The CDR3 DNA is TGTGCCAGTAGCCCCCTTTGGGGGGGAACCGACAATGAGCAGTTCTTC.

The rearrangement uses TRBV27 and TRBJ2-3, with 7 bases lining up with TRBD2. The germline V gene has CDR1 MNHEY and CDR2 SMNVEV (reference sequence). The V and J ends lost 5 bases and 0 bases, in that order; junction bases with no gene match: 11. The CDR3 is made up of 17 amino acids. CDR3 in DNA: TGTGCCAGCAGTCGGGAGGCCTATACCGTAAGCACAGATACGCAGTATTTT. Amino acid sequence: CASSREAYTVSTDTQYF.

In this sample, this clone turned up once. The chain combines TRBV5-6 with TRBJ2-3; TRBD2 matches 9 bases. The CDR3 has 16 amino acids. V lost 4 bases, J lost 5 bases, and 11 bases stayed unmatched. Per the germline V gene, CDR1 is SGHDT and CDR2 is YYEEEE. The CDR3 sequence: CASSAVGGGVKDTQYF. As DNA, the CDR3 is TGTGCCAGCAGCGCCGTTGGCGGGGGGGTCAAAGATACGCAGTATTTT.

V usage is TRBV7-3 and J usage is TRBJ2-2; tentative D call: TRBD1 (5 bases). The germline V gene has CDR1 SGHTA and CDR2 FQGTGA. V was pared by 7 bases and J by 5 bases, with 11 bases between. The CDR3 is 13 amino acids. CDR3 sequence (DNA): TGTGCCAGCACATACCCAGGGACCGGGGAGCTGTTTTTT. Encoded protein: CASTYPGTGELFF. Based on the CDR3 plus reference TRBV7-3 and TRBJ2-2, the full variable domain is GAGVSQTPSNKVTEKGKYVELRCDPISGHTALYWYRQSLGQGPEFLIYFQGTGAADDSGLPNDRFFAVRPEGSVSTLKIQRTERGDSAVYLCASTYPGTGELFFGEGSRLTVL.

The CDR3 DNA follows: TGTGCCAGCAGCTTAGAGGGACAAGGCAATCAGCCCCAGCATTTT. It encodes CASSLEGQGNQPQHF. The chain combines TRBV7-2 with TRBJ1-5, with D possibly matching TRBD1 (6 bases). The CDR3 is made up of 15 amino acids. Germline assignment: CDR1 SGHTA and CDR2 FQGNSA. V was cut by 1 base and J by 2 bases, with 9 bases left in between. The full variable domain, in which reference TRBV7-2 and TRBJ1-5 provide the parts outside the CDR3, is GAGVSQSPSNKVTEKGKDVELRCDPISGHTALYWYRQSLGQGLEFLIYFQGNSAPDKSGLPSDRFSAERTGGSVSTLTIQRTQQEDSAVYLCASSLEGQGNQPQHFGDGTRLSIL.

The genes are TRBV3-1 (or the pseudogene TRBV3-2) and TRBJ2-2; D is possibly TRBD2 (6 bases). The V gene's germline CDR1 is LGHDT and CDR2 YNNKEL (reference sequence). The CDR3 contains 16 residues. With 0 bases removed from V and 1 base from J, the gap between germline ends came to 9 bases. CDR3 in DNA: TGTGCCAGCAGCCAAGATACGGGGGAGAACACCGGGGAGCTGTTTTTT. Translating it yields CASSQDTGENTGELFF.

The chain links TRBV5-1 to TRBJ2-1; the D gene is possibly TRBD2 (6 bases). Deletions cut 4 bases from V and 4 bases from J, with 9 bases between. Germline CDR1 SGHRS, CDR2 YFSETQ. CDR3 size: 13 residues. As DNA, the CDR3 is TGCGCCAGCAGCGGGGGGTCTTACAATGAGCAGTTCTTC. Translated, it gives CASSGGSYNEQFF.

CDR3 residues: CASSLTRSGLVANTGELFF. CDR3 bases: TGTGCCAGCAGCTTAACCAGGTCGGGACTCGTCGCGAACACCGGGGAGCTGTTTTTT. This chain links TRBV7-3 with TRBJ2-2; a weak D match, TRBD2 (6 bases). The ends were cut back, 0 bases at V and 0 bases at J, with 17 bases in the middle. The germline CDR1 and CDR2 sequences are SGHTA and FQGTGA. This CDR3 region has 19 residues.

This chain connects TRBV28 to TRBJ1-2, with 11 bases lining up with TRBD1. CDR1 and CDR2 (germline): MDHEN, SYDVKM. The ends lost 6 bases at V and 4 bases at J; junction bases unmatched: 10. This CDR3 is 16 amino acids long. Here the CDR3 reads CASRHGGTGGGYGYTF. CDR3 nucleotides: TGTGCCAGCAGACACGGCGGGACAGGGGGTGGCTATGGCTACACCTTC.

The chain is built from TRBV28 and TRBJ1-3; D gene unclear. The germline gives CDR1 MDHEN, CDR2 SYDVKM. Trimming removed 7 bases at V and 8 bases at J, with 9 bases between. The CDR3 is 11 residues long. This chain's CDR3 is CASTKSDTIYF. CDR3 sequence (DNA): TGTGCCAGCACAAAGAGCGACACCATATATTTT. Full variable domain (missing parts from reference TRBV28 and TRBJ1-3): DVKVTQSSRYLVKRTGEKVFLECVQDMDHENMFWYRQDPGLGLRLIYFSYDVKMKEKGDIPEGYSVSREKKERFSLILESASTNQTSMYLCASTKSDTIYFGEGSWLTVV.

The chain carries TRBV7-9 and TRBJ2-3; 7 positions agree with TRBD2. Trimming at V came to 4 bases and at J to 0 bases, leaving 10 bases not matched to a gene. Germline assignment: CDR1 SEHNR and CDR2 FQNEAQ (reference sequence). The CDR3 covers 17 residues. DNA for the CDR3: TGTGCCAGCAGCTCCGAAGGGGACTACACTAGCACAGATACGCAGTATTTT. It translates to CASSSEGDYTSTDTQYF.

The chain is built from TRBV5-4 and TRBJ2-1, with 8 bases identical to TRBD2. From germline, CDR1 is SGHNT and CDR2 YYREEE (reference sequence). Germline trimming cut 0 bases from V and 1 base from J; bases unmatched to any gene: 3. This CDR3 comprises 16 residues. The CDR3 sequence: CASSLASGGSYNEQFF. The CDR3 nucleotides read TGTGCCAGCAGCTTGGCCTCGGGGGGGTCCTACAATGAGCAGTTCTTC.

Remarks on this clone: This sample includes further DNA sequences coding for the same CDR3. The J gene is TRBJ2-1, the V gene TRBV5-1; TRBD1 agrees at 10 bases. This CDR3 spans 16 amino acids. Germline V gives CDR1 SGHRS, CDR2 YFSETQ. The J segment lost 1 base and the V segment lost 2 bases, leaving 3 bases of the junction unmatched. The DNA for the CDR3 is TGCGCCAGCAGCTTCGCGGGACAGGGGTCCTACAATGAGCAGTTCTTC. This sequence encodes CASSFAGQGSYNEQFF.

The genes are TRBV6-2 or TRBV6-3 and TRBJ2-3; 15 positions match TRBD2. CDR3 size: 18 residues. From germline, CDR1 is MNHEY and CDR2 SVGEGT. V gave up 4 bases and J gave up 1 base; unmatched junction bases: 6. The DNA of the CDR3 is TGTGCCAGCAGTTGGACTAGCGGGGGGGCACGTGGCACAGATACGCAGTATTTT. Residues: CASSWTSGGARGTDTQYF.

The chain employs TRBV10-1 and TRBJ2-1; 14 positions agree with TRBD2. V shed 4 bases, J shed 13 bases, and the junction held 3 bases outside the gene matches. The length of the CDR3 is 13 residues. Germline loops: CDR1 WNHNN, CDR2 SYGVQD (reference sequence). The CDR3 DNA follows: TGCGCCAGCAGTGTGACTAGCGGGGGGGCTCAGTTCTTC. Amino acids: CASSVTSGGAQFF.

V is TRBV19 and J is TRBJ2-7; 9 bases align to TRBD1. V lost 4 bases, J lost 5 bases, and 9 bases stayed unmatched. Germline CDR1 LNHDA, CDR2 SQIVND (reference sequence). The CDR3 is 15 residues long. The CDR3 loop reads CASSRGQGFSHEQYF. As DNA, the CDR3 is TGTGCCAGTAGTAGAGGACAGGGGTTTTCCCACGAGCAGTACTTC.

This clone was found once. This sequence joins TRBV5-1 and TRBJ1-5; tentatively, D is TRBD1 (6 bases). V lost 0 bases and J 7 bases, leaving 14 bases between the germline ends. Per the germline V gene, CDR1 is SGHRS and CDR2 is YFSETQ. CDR3 length: 15 amino acids. In nucleotides, the CDR3 is TGCGCCAGCAGCTTGGCCGCGGGGGCAGAGCAGCCCCAGCATTTT. This codes for CASSLAAGAEQPQHF. The full variable domain, its missing parts supplied by reference TRBV5-1 and TRBJ1-5, is KAGVTQTPRYLIKTRGQQVTLSCSPISGHRSVSWYQQTPGQGLQFLFEYFSETQRNKGNFPGRFSGRQFSNSRSEMNVSTLELGDSALYLCASSLAAGAEQPQHFGDGTRLSIL.

The chain carries TRBV19 and TRBJ2-2; perhaps TRBD2 as D (7 bases). Trimming removed 6 bases at V and 5 bases at J, with 19 bases between. This CDR3 has 16 residues. Per the germline V gene, CDR1 is LNHDA and CDR2 is SQIVND (reference sequence). The CDR3 is CASRHHPQGGTGELFF. CDR3 in DNA: TGTGCCAGTAGACATCATCCACAGGGAGGGACCGGGGAGCTGTTTTTT.

This chain uses TRBV7-3 with TRBJ2-1; 7 bases match TRBD1. With 5 bases clipped from V and 7 bases from J, the junction kept 11 bases outside the gene matches. Looked up from germline, CDR1 is SGHTA and CDR2 is FQGTGA. The CDR3 totals 15 residues. The CDR3: CASSLVTGVGNEQFF. In DNA, the CDR3 is TGTGCCAGCAGCCTTGTTACAGGGGTAGGGAATGAGCAGTTCTTC.

This chain joins TRBV5-4 and TRBJ1-2; TRBD1 agrees at 8 bases. The CDR3 loop spans 15 amino acids. With 6 bases clipped from V and 4 bases from J, the junction kept 11 bases outside the gene matches. CDR1 is SGHNT and CDR2 is YYREEE in the germline V gene (reference sequence). CDR3 coding DNA: TGTGCCAGCACGCCGGGGCGGACAGGGACCTATGGCTACACCTTC. Translating gives CASTPGRTGTYGYTF.

The chain employs TRBV11-2 and TRBJ2-3; D remains ambiguous. CDR3 length: 16 amino acids. Germline CDR1 SGHAT, CDR2 FQNNGV. V lost 1 base and J lost 0, with 11 bases in between. CDR3 loop: CASSLGLVSSTDTQYF. For the CDR3, the DNA is TGTGCCAGCAGCTTAGGGCTCGTTTCGAGCACAGATACGCAGTATTTT.

J is TRBJ2-7 and V is TRBV2, with TRBD2 as a possible D gene (5 bases). CDR1 and CDR2 from the germline V gene are SNHLY and FYNNEI. The CDR3 runs 13 residues. V lost 7 bases and J 5 bases, leaving 15 bases between the germline ends. This chain's CDR3 is CASMRFEGDEQYF. The CDR3 DNA reads TGTGCCAGCATGCGCTTTGAGGGTGACGAGCAGTACTTC.

V is TRBV3-1 (or the pseudogene TRBV3-2) and J is TRBJ2-7, with D perhaps TRBD1 (6 bases). This CDR3 has 14 amino acids. Trimming shortened V by 1 base and J by 4 bases, and 11 bases separated the two germline ends. Per the germline V gene, CDR1 is LGHDT and CDR2 is YNNKEL (reference sequence). The CDR3 DNA follows: TGTGCCAGCAGCCAAGGGACGGACAGTTACGAGCAGTACTTC. As protein: CASSQGTDSYEQYF.

The V call is TRBV14, the J call TRBJ1-2, with D possibly being TRBD1 (5 bases). The V gene's germline CDR1 is SGHDN and CDR2 FVKESK. This CDR3 is 15 amino acids long. Trimming stripped 0 bases from V and 8 bases from J, with 16 bases between. Written as DNA, the CDR3 is TGTGCCAGCAGCCAAGATGCTAAGGGGCGAGCCGGCTACACCTTC. Translating gives CASSQDAKGRAGYTF.

This clone is a singleton in its sample. The chain is built from TRBV7-2 and TRBJ2-6; 7 positions match TRBD1. The V and J ends lost 5 bases and 0 bases, in that order; junction bases with no gene match: 13. This CDR3 region has 19 residues. The germline V gene has CDR1 SGHTA and CDR2 FQGNSA. CDR3 sequence reads: CASSPPPDRLPSGANVLTF. Written as DNA, the CDR3 is TGTGCCAGCAGCCCCCCCCCGGACAGGCTGCCCTCTGGGGCCAACGTCCTGACTTTC.

The chain is built from TRBV5-1 and TRBJ2-4, with 10 bases aligning to TRBD1. The trim removed 4 bases at V and 7 bases at J, leaving 5 bases unmatched. Germline V gene data show CDR1 as SGHRS and CDR2 as YFSETQ. The CDR3 totals 14 residues. The CDR3 DNA follows: TGCGCCAGCAGCGAGGGACAGGGGAGCAACATTCAGTACTTC. This sequence encodes CASSEGQGSNIQYF.

The J gene is TRBJ2-7, the V gene TRBV19; D may be TRBD2 (6 bases). There are 14 residues in the CDR3. V was clipped by 8 bases and J by 3 bases, with 17 bases between them. Looked up from germline, CDR1 is LNHDA and CDR2 is SQIVND (reference sequence). The CDR3 spells CASSLGGISYEQYF. The CDR3, as DNA: TGTGCCAGTTCATTGGGGGGTATTAGCTACGAGCAGTACTTC.

The V gene is TRBV9, the J gene TRBJ1-4, with D possibly TRBD1 on 6 matching bases. The CDR3 sequence is 15 residues long. Germline CDR1 is SGDLS and CDR2 is YYNGEE. V shed 0 bases and J shed 2 bases, with 8 bases lying between them. The CDR3 region is CASSVVGHTNEKLFF. CDR3 nucleotide sequence: TGTGCCAGCAGCGTAGTGGGACACACTAATGAAAAACTGTTTTTT.

In regard to this clone: Other nucleotide sequences from this sample produce the same CDR3. The V gene is TRBV19, the J gene TRBJ2-7; 13 positions match TRBD2. Germline V lookup: CDR1 LNHDA, CDR2 SQIVND (reference sequence). This CDR3 spans 17 amino acids. With 3 bases clipped from V and 0 bases from J, the junction kept 5 bases outside the gene matches. CDR3 DNA sequence: TGTGCCAGTAGTATGTCGGGACTAGCGGGGTCCTCCTACGAGCAGTACTTC. It yields the protein CASSMSGLAGSSYEQYF.

The chain recombines TRBV12-5 with TRBJ2-1; 7 nucleotides align to TRBD2. CDR1 and CDR2 from the germline V gene are LGHNT and FRNRAP. With 0 bases clipped from V and 12 bases from J, the junction kept 8 bases outside the gene matches. CDR3 length equals 14 residues. CDR3 coding DNA: TGTGCTAGTGGTTTGGTCAGAGCGGGGATTCGGCAGTTCTTC. This codes for CASGLVRAGIRQFF. Supplemented by reference TRBV12-5 and TRBJ2-1, the full variable domain reads DARVTQTPRHKVTEMGQEVTMRCQPILGHNTVFWYRQTMMQGLELLAYFRNRAPLDDSGMPKDRFSAEMPDATLATLKIQPSEPRDSAVYFCASGLVRAGIRQFFGPGTRLTVL.